Sequencing of this T cell receptor beta chain was carried out in a study of blood T cell dynamics during melanoma immunotherapy. Across the study: Patients with metastatic melanoma got pembrolizumab or nivolumab-ipilimumab as first-line care.

The CDR3 contains 21 residues. Germline CDR1 reads MNHEY; CDR2 reads SMNVEV (reference sequence). Trimming took 5 bases from V and 0 from J; bases not matched to a gene: 20. Generated by immunoSEQ multiplex PCR, the TCRdb table keeps only in-frame clones and is missing some. Of some 13,000 clones listed, 86% were seen once; the top ten hold about 4.4%. Time point in this sample: pre-treatment baseline. Blood was drawn before treatment and at week 3 after checkpoint blockade. Patients had no prior systemic cancer treatment, immunosuppressants or other active cancers. V and J are TRBV27 and TRBJ2-3; the match to TRBD2 covers 10 bases. The starting material was blood, obtained from a patient treated with checkpoint blockade. The receptor comes from a human donor with melanoma. The CDR3 nucleotides read TGTGCCAGCAGTCCTGGGGGGGGACGAGGGCTAGCGGGGGCTAGCACAGATACGCAGTATTTT. Its translation: CASSPGGGRGLAGASTDTQYF.